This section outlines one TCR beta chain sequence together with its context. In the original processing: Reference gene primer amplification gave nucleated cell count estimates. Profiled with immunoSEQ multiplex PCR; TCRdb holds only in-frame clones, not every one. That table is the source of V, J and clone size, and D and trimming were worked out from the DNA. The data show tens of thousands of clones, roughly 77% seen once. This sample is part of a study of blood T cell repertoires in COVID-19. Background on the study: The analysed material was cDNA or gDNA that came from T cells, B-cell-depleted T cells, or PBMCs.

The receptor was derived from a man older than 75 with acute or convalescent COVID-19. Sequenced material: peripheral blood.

The CDR3 loop reads CASSPQGRDNEKLFF. For the CDR3, the DNA is TGTGCCAGCTCACCACAAGGACGGGATAATGAAAAACTGTTTTTT. The rearrangement joins TRBV18 to TRBJ1-4; the D is unclear. The CDR3 contains 15 residues. Looked up from germline, CDR1 is KGHSH and CDR2 is LQKENI. Trimming took off 1 base at V and 4 bases at J, with 10 bases between the two ends.